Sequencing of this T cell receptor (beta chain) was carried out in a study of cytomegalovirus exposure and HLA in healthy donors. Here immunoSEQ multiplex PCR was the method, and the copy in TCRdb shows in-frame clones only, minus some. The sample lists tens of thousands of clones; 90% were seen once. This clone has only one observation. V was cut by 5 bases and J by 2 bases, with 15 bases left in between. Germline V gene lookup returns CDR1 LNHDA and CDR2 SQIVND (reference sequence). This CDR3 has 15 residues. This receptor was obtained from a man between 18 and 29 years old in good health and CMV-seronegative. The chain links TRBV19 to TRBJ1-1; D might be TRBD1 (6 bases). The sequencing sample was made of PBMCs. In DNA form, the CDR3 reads TGTGCCAGTAGTTCAATACAGGGTATAAACACTGAAGCTTTCTTT. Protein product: CASSSIQGINTEAFF.